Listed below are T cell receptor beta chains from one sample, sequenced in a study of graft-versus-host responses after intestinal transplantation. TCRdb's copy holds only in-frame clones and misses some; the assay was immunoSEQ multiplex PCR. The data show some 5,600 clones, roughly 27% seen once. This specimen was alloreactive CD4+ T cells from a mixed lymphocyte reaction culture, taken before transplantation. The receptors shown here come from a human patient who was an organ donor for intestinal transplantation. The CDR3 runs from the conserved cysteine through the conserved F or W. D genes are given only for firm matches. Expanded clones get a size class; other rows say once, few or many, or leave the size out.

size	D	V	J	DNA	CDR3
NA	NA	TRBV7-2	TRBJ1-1	TGTGCCAGCAGCTTACCGGCGGCACGGATGGACACTGAAGCTTTCTTT	CASSLPAARMDTEAFF
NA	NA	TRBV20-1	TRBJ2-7	TGCAGTGCGTGGCTCGCCTACGAGCAGTACTTC	CSAWLAYEQYF
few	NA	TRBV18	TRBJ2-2	TGTGCCAGCCTACAGGTATCCGGGGAGCTGTTTTTT	CASLQVSGELFF
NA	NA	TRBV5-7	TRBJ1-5	TGTGCCAGCAGCTTGGACAAAAATCAGCCCCAGCATTTT	CASSLDKNQPQHF
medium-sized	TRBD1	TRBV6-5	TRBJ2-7	TGTGCCAGCAGTTACACTCGGACAGGGAGGTTCCACGAGCAGTACTTC	CASSYTRTGRFHEQYF
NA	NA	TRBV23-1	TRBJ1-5	TGCGCCCTACAGGGAAATCAGCCCCAGCATTTT	CALQGNQPQHF
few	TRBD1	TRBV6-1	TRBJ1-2	TGTGCCAGCAGTGGTTGGGGGACAGGGTCTCCAGTTTTTCCCTATGGCTACACCTTC	CASSGWGTGSPVFPYGYTF
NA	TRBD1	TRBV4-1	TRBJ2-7	TGCGCCAGCAGCCCGCGGACAGGGGGCTACGAGCAGTACTTC	CASSPRTGGYEQYF
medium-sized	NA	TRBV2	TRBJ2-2	TGTGCCAGCAGACTAGCTAACACCGGGGAGCTGTTTTTT	CASRLANTGELFF
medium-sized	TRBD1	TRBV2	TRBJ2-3	TGTGCCAGCAGTAAGCAGGGGGCAACTTTCACAGATACGCAGTATTTT	CASSKQGATFTDTQYF
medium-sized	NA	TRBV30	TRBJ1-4	TGTGCCTACGGCGGGCGCACTAATGAAAAACTGTTTTTT	CAYGGRTNEKLFF
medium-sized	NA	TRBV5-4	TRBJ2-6	TGTGCCAGCAGCTTGGACCCCACACGATCTGGGGCCAACGTCCTGACTTTC	CASSLDPTRSGANVLTF
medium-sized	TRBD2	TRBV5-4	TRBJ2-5	TGTGCCAGCAGCAAGGAACATACTAGCGTTCGAGAGACCCAGTACTTC	CASSKEHTSVRETQYF
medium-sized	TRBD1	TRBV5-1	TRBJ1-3	TGCGCCAGCAGCATAGGACAGGGCTCTGGAAACACCATATATTTT	CASSIGQGSGNTIYF
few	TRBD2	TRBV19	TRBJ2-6	TGTGCCAGTAGTATATTTAGCGGGGCTGGGGCCAACGTCCTGACTTTC	CASSIFSGAGANVLTF
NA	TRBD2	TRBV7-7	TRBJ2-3	TGTGCTAGCAGCACCGGGGGGGTCACAGATACGCAGTATTTT	CASSTGGVTDTQYF
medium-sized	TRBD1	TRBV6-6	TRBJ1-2	TGTGCCAGCAGCGGACCTGGACAGGGGAACAAGGGAGGCTACACCTTC	CASSGPGQGNKGGYTF
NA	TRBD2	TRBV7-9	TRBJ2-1	TGTGCCAGCAGCTTAGTAGCGGGGGGGGCTTGGAATGAGCAGTTCTTC	CASSLVAGGAWNEQFF
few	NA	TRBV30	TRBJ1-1	TGTGCCTGGAGCATCAGGGTGAACACTGAAGCTTTCTTT	CAWSIRVNTEAFF
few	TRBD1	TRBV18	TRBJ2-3	TGTGCCAGCTCACCACGACAGGGGGTCAGCACAGATACGCAGTATTTT	CASSPRQGVSTDTQYF
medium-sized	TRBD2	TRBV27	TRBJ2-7	TGTGCCAGCGCTTCTAGAGTGGGGACTAAACCCTACGAGCAGTACTTC	CASASRVGTKPYEQYF
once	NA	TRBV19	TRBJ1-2	TGTGCCAGTAGTATAAGGGGACCCAAGGTTGGGGGGTGGACCTTC	CASSIRGPKVGGWTF
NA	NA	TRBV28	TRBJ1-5	TGTGCCAGCAGTTTATGCACATATAGCAATCAGCCCCAGCATTTT	CASSLCTYSNQPQHF
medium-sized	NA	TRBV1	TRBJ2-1	TGCACCAGCAGCCAAGCTAGCGGGGGGTTAAAGCAGTTCTTC	CTSSQASGGLKQFF
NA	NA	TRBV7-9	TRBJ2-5	TGTGCCAGCAGCTCGCGGAGCGGGTCACAAGAGACCCAGTACTTC	CASSSRSGSQETQYF
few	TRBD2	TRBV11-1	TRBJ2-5	TGTGCCAGCAGCTTTCTAGCGGGGGGGGGAAAAGAGACCCAGTACTTC	CASSFLAGGGKETQYF
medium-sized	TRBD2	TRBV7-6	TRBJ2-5	TGTGCCAGCACCGGGGGGGGATTTGAGACCCAGTACTTC	CASTGGGFETQYF
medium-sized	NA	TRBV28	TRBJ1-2	TGTGCCAGCAGTCTACTTTACTATGGCTACACCTTC	CASSLLYYGYTF
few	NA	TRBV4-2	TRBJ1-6	TGTGCCAGCAGCCAAGATTGGGGGGGCGCAGAATCACCCCTCCACTTT	CASSQDWGGAESPLHF
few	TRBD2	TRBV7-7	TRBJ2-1	TGTGCTAGCAGCTTAGCACCAGTCGGACTAGCGGACTACAATGAGCAGTTCTTC	CASSLAPVGLADYNEQFF
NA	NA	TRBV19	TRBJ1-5	TGTGCCAGTAGTATTTTAGGGCGGGACAATCAGCCCCAGCATTTT	CASSILGRDNQPQHF
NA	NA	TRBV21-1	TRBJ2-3	TGTGCCAGCAGCAATGAACGGACTAGCGGGAGCTGGGCAAATACGCAGTATTTT	CASSNERTSGSWANTQYF
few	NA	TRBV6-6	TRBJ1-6	TGTGCCAGCAATAGAGGACAGTCTACACCCCTCCACTTT	CASNRGQSTPLHF
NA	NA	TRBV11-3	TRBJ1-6	TGTGCCAGCAGCTTAAGCGGAGGGAGTTATTCACCCCTCCACTTT	CASSLSGGSYSPLHF
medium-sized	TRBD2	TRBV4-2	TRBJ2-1	TGTGCCAGCAGCCGCATCCTAGCGGGAGGTTACAATGAGCAGTTCTTC	CASSRILAGGYNEQFF
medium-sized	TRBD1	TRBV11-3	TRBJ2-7	TGTGCCAGCAGCTTATCTAGGGGGCCGTACGAGCAGTACTTC	CASSLSRGPYEQYF
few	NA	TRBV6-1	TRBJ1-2	TGTGCCACTAGGTTTGGAGGTGGTGGCTACACCTTC	CATRFGGGGYTF
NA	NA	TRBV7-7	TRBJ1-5	TGTGCCAGCAGCTGCCAGGGAGGGAGCAATCAGCCCCAGCATTTT	CASSCQGGSNQPQHF
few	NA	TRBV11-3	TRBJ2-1	TGTGCCAGCAGCTTAGTTTCAGTCTACAATGAGCAGTTCTTC	CASSLVSVYNEQFF
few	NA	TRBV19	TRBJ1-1	TGTGCCAGTAGCGGCAGGGGACGGGAAGCTTTCTTT	CASSGRGREAFF
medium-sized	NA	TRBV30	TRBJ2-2	TGTGCCTGGACCCGGTGGACCGGGGAGCTGTTTTTT	CAWTRWTGELFF
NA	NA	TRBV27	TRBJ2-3	TGTGCCAGCAGTTTTTTCGGAGATACGCAGTATTTT	CASSFFGDTQYF
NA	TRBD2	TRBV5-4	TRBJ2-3	TGTGCCAGCAGCTTGGATCTAGCGGGGGGGTGGTTGCAGTATTTT	CASSLDLAGGWLQYF
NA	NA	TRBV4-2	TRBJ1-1	TGTGCCAGCAGCTTGCGAGGGTTCACTGAAGCTTTCTTT	CASSLRGFTEAFF
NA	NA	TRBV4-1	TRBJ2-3	TGCGCCAGCAGCCAAGTACAGCGGACCACAGATACGCAGTATTTT	CASSQVQRTTDTQYF
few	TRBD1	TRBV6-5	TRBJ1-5	TGTGCCACCGAACAGACAGGGGGCGCGTATCAGCCCCAGCATTTT	CATEQTGGAYQPQHF